Presented here are 29 T cell receptor beta chains from one specimen sequenced in a study of OX40 agonist ivuxolimab in advanced cancers. The protocol used for the library was the immunoSEQ multiplex PCR assay. Sourced from immuneACCESS, this table was stored by TCRdb with only in-frame sequences that have V and J called. A share of the clones is absent; for the studies checked, an unresolved V gene accounts for under half, and the remainder has no known explanation. Counted in this sample were about 35,000 clones; 74% of them appeared once. The ten largest clonotypes hold roughly a fifth of the sample. The sample here was CD4+ or CD8+ T cells sorted from blood, taken in a trial of the OX40 agonist ivuxolimab. These receptors originate from an adult with an advanced solid tumor such as melanoma, head and neck, liver or kidney cancer.

V and J are TRBV11-3 and TRBJ1-2; D gene unclear. CDR3 size: 15 residues. V was shortened by 3 bases and J by 6 bases, with 17 bases between the two germline ends. Germline values: CDR1 SGHNT, CDR2 YENEEA. This CDR3 is CASSLESWVRDGYTF. The CDR3 DNA sequence: TGTGCCAGCAGCTTGGAGTCCTGGGTTCGCGATGGCTACACCTTC.

The chain combines TRBV5-4 with TRBJ1-6; a possible D gene is TRBD1 (6 bases). Trimming stripped 2 bases from V and 10 bases from J, with 13 bases between. The germline CDR1 and CDR2 sequences are SGHNT and YYREEE (reference sequence). The CDR3 loop spans 14 amino acids. The CDR3 region has the DNA TGTGCCAGCAGCTTCACAGGGAAGAGGTCACCCCTCCACTTT. Translated, it gives CASSFTGKRSPLHF.

J is TRBJ1-1 and V is TRBV29-1; D gene unclear. This CDR3 contains 14 residues. Germline CDR1 and CDR2: SQVTM and ANQGSEA. V lost 5 bases to trimming and J lost 0 bases, with 13 bases between them. The CDR3 DNA reads TGCAGCGTTAGCTATAGGGCTGTGAACACTGAAGCTTTCTTT. It codes for CSVSYRAVNTEAFF.

This sequence joins TRBV19 and TRBJ1-5, with D possibly matching TRBD1 (6 bases). CDR1 LNHDA and CDR2 SQIVND come from the germline V gene (reference sequence). V lost 5 bases and J 9 bases, leaving 17 bases between the germline ends. The CDR3 extends over 14 amino acids. The CDR3 region has the DNA TGTGCCAGTAGTCTACCGGACAGTGGCGGGCCCCAGCATTTT. It encodes CASSLPDSGGPQHF.

This chain joins TRBV9 and TRBJ2-7; D is perhaps TRBD1 or TRBD2 (5 bases each). The CDR3 length is 15 residues. CDR1 SGDLS and CDR2 YYNGEE come from the germline V gene. Trimming removed 3 bases at V and 3 bases at J, with 16 bases between. As DNA, the CDR3 is TGTGCCAGCAGCGCCCTCGGGACGGCGGACTACGAGCAGTACTTC. The encoded protein is CASSALGTADYEQYF.

This rearrangement joins TRBV5-1 to TRBJ1-2; 7 nucleotides agree with TRBD1. The junction had 2 bases not matched to a gene; V was cut back by 0 bases and J by 0 bases. This CDR3 spans 15 amino acids. Per the germline V gene, CDR1 is SGHRS and CDR2 is YFSETQ. The CDR3 DNA follows: TGCGCCAGCAGCTTGGGACAGGGAGCTAACTATGGCTACACCTTC. It yields the protein CASSLGQGANYGYTF.

This clone was observed a handful of times. The rearrangement uses TRBV30 and TRBJ1-2; D perhaps matches TRBD1 (6 bases). The length of the CDR3 is 13 residues. V shed 2 bases and J shed 6 bases, with 13 bases lying between them. CDR1 is GTSNPN, CDR2 SVGIG, per germline (reference sequence). CDR3 sequence (DNA): TGTGCCTGGAGTCGGAACAGGGTTCATGGCTACACCTTC. Translation: CAWSRNRVHGYTF.

The genes are TRBV6-5 and TRBJ2-2; D is unresolved. V was shortened by 2 bases and J by 6 bases, with 4 bases between the two germline ends. From germline, CDR1 is MNHEY and CDR2 SVGAGI. CDR3 length: 12 amino acids. CDR3 amino acids: CASSYRAGELFF. The CDR3 DNA sequence: TGTGCCAGCAGTTACAGGGCCGGGGAGCTGTTTTTT.

J is TRBJ2-7 and V is TRBV7-2; 9 positions agree with TRBD1. The CDR3 covers 14 residues. Germline V CDR1 and CDR2: SGHTA, FQGNSA. V lost 1 base to trimming and J lost 10 bases; unmatched junction nucleotides: 8. DNA of the CDR3: TGTGCCAGCAGCTTAGAGCTAGGACAGGGGCCCCAGTACTTC. Translating gives CASSLELGQGPQYF.

The chain couples TRBV9 to TRBJ2-2, with 8 bases matching TRBD1. The V segment lost 0 bases and the J segment 5 bases; nucleotides outside the gene matches: 6. CDR3 length: 16 residues. Germline V gene lookup returns CDR1 SGDLS and CDR2 YYNGEE. CDR3 nucleotides: TGTGCCAGCAGCGTAGGGTGGACAGGGTATACCGGGGAGCTGTTTTTT. Translating it yields CASSVGWTGYTGELFF.

The chain has TRBV5-1 and TRBJ1-2; D is undetermined. V was clipped by 9 bases and J by 2 bases, with 17 bases between them. CDR1 and CDR2 (germline): SGHRS, YFSETQ. The CDR3 has 14 residues. The CDR3 reads CATLPGPANYGYTF. In DNA, the CDR3 is TGCGCCACCCTACCGGGTCCAGCAAACTATGGCTACACCTTC.

V is TRBV27 and J is TRBJ1-2, with D maybe TRBD1 (6 bases). Germline V gene data show CDR1 as MNHEY and CDR2 as SMNVEV (reference sequence). This CDR3 has 15 amino acids. Trimming pared 6 bases from V and 4 bases from J, leaving 18 bases between. This CDR3 is CASRQDLRGSYGYTF. The DNA for the CDR3 is TGTGCCAGCAGACAAGACCTCAGGGGCAGCTATGGCTACACCTTC.

The J gene is TRBJ1-4, the V gene TRBV5-1, with 10 nucleotides matching TRBD1. The trim removed 0 bases at V and 10 bases at J, leaving 6 bases unmatched. Germline V gives CDR1 SGHRS, CDR2 YFSETQ. The CDR3 totals 15 residues. The CDR3 DNA reads as TGCGCCAGCAGCTTGGGACAGGGGGCGCAAGTAAAACTGTTTTTT. Protein: CASSLGQGAQVKLFF.

This clone has more than one count but fewer than ten. J is TRBJ1-1 and V is TRBV12-5; D not resolved. CDR1 is LGHNT and CDR2 is FRNRAP in the germline V gene. Trimming removed 0 bases at V and 0 bases at J, with 5 bases between. The CDR3 consists of 14 residues. CDR3 coding DNA: TGTGCTAGTGGTTTGGTACTCATGAACACTGAAGCTTTCTTT. Translating it yields CASGLVLMNTEAFF.

V usage is TRBV30 and J usage is TRBJ1-5; D gene ambiguous. The CDR3 has 13 amino acids. Germline V gene data show CDR1 as GTSNPN and CDR2 as SVGIG (reference sequence). Trimming removed 0 bases from V and 4 bases from J, with 7 bases in between. The CDR3 sequence: CAWSVLGNQPQHF. The CDR3 nucleotides read TGTGCCTGGAGTGTACTGGGAAATCAGCCCCAGCATTTT. The complete variable domain, with remaining parts taken from reference TRBV30 and TRBJ1-5, reads SQTIHQWPATLVQPVGSPLSLECTVEGTSNPNLYWYRQAAGRGLQLLFYSVGIGQISSEVPQNLSASRPQDRQFILSSKKLLLSDSGFYLCAWSVLGNQPQHFGDGTRLSIL.

The chain has TRBV4-2 and TRBJ2-1; D gene ambiguous. Germline CDR1 and CDR2: LGHNA and YNFKEQ. The V end lost 1 base, the J end lost 6 bases, and 1 base lay between the germline ends. The CDR3 runs to 11 residues. The CDR3 bases are TGTGCCAGCAGCCAAGGCAATGAGCAGTTCTTC. It encodes CASSQGNEQFF.

This clone showed up just a few times. The rearrangement joins TRBV5-4 to TRBJ2-7; the D is unclear. Germline V gene data show CDR1 as SGHNT and CDR2 as YYREEE (reference sequence). The CDR3 length is 14 residues. The V end lost 3 bases, the J end lost 6 bases, and 16 bases lay between the germline ends. The CDR3 here is CASSSFRAPREQYV. The CDR3 nucleotides are TGTGCCAGCAGCTCGTTTAGGGCCCCACGCGAGCAGTACGTC.

V usage is TRBV7-2 and J usage is TRBJ2-2; D possibly corresponds to TRBD2 (6 bases). Between the trimmed V and J ends, which lost 1 base and 2 bases, there was a span of 8 bases. CDR3 length: 15 amino acids. Germline CDR1 and CDR2: SGHTA and FQGNSA. The CDR3 protein is CASSLGGANTGELFF. The DNA of the CDR3 is TGTGCCAGCAGCTTAGGCGGGGCAAACACCGGGGAGCTGTTTTTT.

The chain links TRBV10-2 to TRBJ2-6; no clear D gene. The CDR3 length is 19 residues. Germline V gene lookup returns CDR1 WSHSY and CDR2 SAAADI. V gave up 8 bases and J gave up 0 bases, with 23 bases separating them. CDR3 in DNA: TGCGCCAGCGACAACCGGACCGGGCGTGCCTTCTCTGGGGCCAACGTCCTGACTTTC. Its translation: CASDNRTGRAFSGANVLTF.

The V call is TRBV5-6, the J call TRBJ1-4, with D perhaps matching TRBD1 (5 bases). CDR1 SGHDT and CDR2 YYEEEE come from the germline V gene. The CDR3 has 15 residues. The V end was cut by 0 bases, the J end by 5 bases, with 11 bases between. The CDR3, as DNA: TGTGCCAGCAGCTTGGCCGGGGCCGGGAATGAAAAACTGTTTTTT. Translation gives CASSLAGAGNEKLFF.

A few counts support this clone. This chain connects TRBV7-2 to TRBJ1-2; possible D gene TRBD1, 6 bases. Germline V CDR1 and CDR2: SGHTA, FQGNSA. CDR3 length: 15 amino acids. Trimming cost V 5 bases and J 6 bases, with 19 bases left between them. As DNA, the CDR3 is TGTGCCAGCAGCCCAAGGACAGCCTTGGTCGATGGCTACACCTTC. The encoded protein is CASSPRTALVDGYTF.

J is TRBJ2-1 and V is TRBV10-2; 14 bases are a match to TRBD2. Trimming removed 7 bases from V and 9 bases from J; junction bases left unmatched: 8. Germline CDR1 reads WSHSY; CDR2 reads SAAADI. The CDR3 is 15 amino acids. The CDR3 protein is CASKSGTSGGTEQFF. For the CDR3, the DNA is TGCGCCAGCAAGAGCGGGACTAGCGGGGGAACTGAGCAGTTCTTC.

In its sample, this clone was seen once. The sample has other DNA sequences that encode this CDR3 too. The J gene is TRBJ1-4, the V gene TRBV10-2; tentatively, D is TRBD1 (6 bases). Germline V gene lookup returns CDR1 WSHSY and CDR2 SAAADI. V was clipped by 4 bases and J by 8 bases, with 11 bases between them. The CDR3 totals 13 residues. The CDR3 loop reads CASSVRGKEKLFF. CDR3 nucleotides: TGCGCCAGCAGTGTCAGGGGAAAGGAAAAACTGTTTTTT.

The CDR3 bases are TGTGCCAGCAGTGACTCTCTAGCGGGGTCTTACAATGAGCAGTTCTTC. Residues: CASSDSLAGSYNEQFF. The chain combines TRBV2 with TRBJ2-1; 9 bases fit TRBD2. This CDR3 contains 16 residues. Germline loops: CDR1 SNHLY, CDR2 FYNNEI. After removal of 3 bases from V and 4 bases from J, the junction contained 7 bases not matched to a gene.

The J gene is TRBJ2-1, the V gene TRBV25-1; D remains ambiguous. CDR3 length: 11 amino acids. Deletions cut 2 bases from V and 9 bases from J, with 5 bases between. Germline CDR1 MGHDK, CDR2 SYGVNS. The CDR3 spells CASSERVEQFF. The CDR3 DNA sequence: TGTGCCAGCAGTGAAAGAGTTGAGCAGTTCTTC.

This clone was counted between two and nine times. The chain couples TRBV7-2 to TRBJ2-1; D perhaps matches TRBD1 (7 bases). CDR1 and CDR2 from the germline V gene are SGHTA and FQGNSA. The CDR3 is made up of 14 amino acids. V dropped 2 bases and J dropped 9 bases, with 14 bases sitting between them. The DNA for the CDR3 is TGTGCCAGCAGCTTATCCCAGGGGGGCGGTGAGCAGTTCTTC. It yields the protein CASSLSQGGGEQFF.

This chain links TRBV9 with TRBJ1-2; TRBD1 agrees at 10 bases. The V and J ends lost 0 bases and 8 bases, in that order; junction bases with no gene match: 7. This CDR3 has 15 residues. Germline V gives CDR1 SGDLS, CDR2 YYNGEE. In DNA, the CDR3 is TGTGCCAGCAGCGTAGCGGACAGGGGGTATGGCGGCTACACCTTC. Its translation is CASSVADRGYGGYTF.

This sequence joins TRBV6-4 and TRBJ2-3; 8 positions match TRBD2. CDR1 and CDR2 (germline): MRHNA, SNTAGT. The CDR3 extends over 14 amino acids. The junction had 0 bases not matched to a gene; V was cut back by 3 bases and J by 1 base. The CDR3 coding sequence is TGTGCCAGCAGTGAGCGGGGGGGCACAGATACGCAGTATTTT. Translating gives CASSERGGTDTQYF.

The gene calls are TRBV5-5 and TRBJ2-2, with D perhaps matching TRBD2 (5 bases). The CDR3 consists of 15 residues. Germline-derived CDR1 and CDR2 are SGHKS and YYEKEE (reference sequence). The V gene lost 5 bases and the J gene lost 3 bases, with 14 bases spanning the gap. The CDR3 DNA reads TGTGCCAGCAGACACCAACTAGGCGACACCGGGGAGCTGTTTTTT. Protein sequence: CASRHQLGDTGELFF.